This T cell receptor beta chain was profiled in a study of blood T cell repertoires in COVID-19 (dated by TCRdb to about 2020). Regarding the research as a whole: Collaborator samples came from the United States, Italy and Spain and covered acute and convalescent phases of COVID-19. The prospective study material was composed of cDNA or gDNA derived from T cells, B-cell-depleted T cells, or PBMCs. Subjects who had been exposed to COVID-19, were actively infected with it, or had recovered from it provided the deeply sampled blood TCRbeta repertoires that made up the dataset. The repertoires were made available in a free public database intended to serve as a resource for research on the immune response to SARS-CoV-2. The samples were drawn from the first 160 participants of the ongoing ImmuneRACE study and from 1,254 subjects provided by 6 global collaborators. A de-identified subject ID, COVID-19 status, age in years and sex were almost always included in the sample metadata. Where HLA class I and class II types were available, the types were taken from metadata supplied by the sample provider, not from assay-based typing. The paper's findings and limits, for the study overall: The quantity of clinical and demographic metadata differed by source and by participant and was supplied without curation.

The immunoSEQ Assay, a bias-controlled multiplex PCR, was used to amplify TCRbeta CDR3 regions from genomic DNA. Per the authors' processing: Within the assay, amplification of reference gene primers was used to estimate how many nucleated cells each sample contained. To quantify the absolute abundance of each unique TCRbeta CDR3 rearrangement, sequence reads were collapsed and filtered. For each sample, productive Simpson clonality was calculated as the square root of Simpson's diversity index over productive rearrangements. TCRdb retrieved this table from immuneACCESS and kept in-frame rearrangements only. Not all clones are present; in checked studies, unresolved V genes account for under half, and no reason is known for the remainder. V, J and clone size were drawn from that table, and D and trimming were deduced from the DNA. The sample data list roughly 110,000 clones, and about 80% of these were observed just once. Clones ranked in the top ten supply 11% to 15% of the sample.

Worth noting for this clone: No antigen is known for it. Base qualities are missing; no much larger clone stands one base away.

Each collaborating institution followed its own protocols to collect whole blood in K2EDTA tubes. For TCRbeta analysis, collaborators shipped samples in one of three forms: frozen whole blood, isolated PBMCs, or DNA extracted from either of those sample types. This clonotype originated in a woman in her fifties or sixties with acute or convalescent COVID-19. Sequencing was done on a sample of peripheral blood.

The CDR3 sequence is CASSQTGSSGNTIYF. The DNA is TGTGCCAGCAGTCAGACAGGGAGCTCTGGAAACACCATATATTTT. Here the chain combines TRBV6-5 and TRBJ1-3; 7 central nucleotides agree with TRBD1. Inclusive of the bounding cysteine and phenylalanine, the CDR3 is 15 residues long. The retained sequence is limited to the CDR3, 45 bases, with the frame set at the first base. Compared with germline, V lacks 5 bases and J lacks 0 bases; bases without a gene match: 4. CDR1 and CDR2 are read off the germline V gene as MNHEY and SVGAGI.